This T cell receptor beta chain emerged from a study of memory CD4+ T cells and cytomegalovirus serostatus. This clone showed up just a few times. Here immunoSEQ multiplex PCR was the method, and the copy in TCRdb shows in-frame clones only, minus some. The data show some 67,000 clones, about 80% seen once. The sort gate was single viable CD3+CD4+CD8-CD45RO+ cells for memory CD4+ T cells. CMV serostatus came from serum IgG against pp150, pp28, p38, p52. Material: memory CD4+ T cells from blood. The clonotype originates from an adult in good health and CMV-seropositive.

CDR3 amino acids: CASTNRGYGYTF. The CDR3 bases are TGTGCCAGCACCAACAGGGGCTATGGCTACACCTTC. V usage is TRBV13 and J usage is TRBJ1-2, with 7 bases lining up with TRBD1. CDR3 length: 12 amino acids. The germline gives CDR1 PRHDT, CDR2 FYEKMQ (reference sequence). The trim removed 7 bases at V and 4 bases at J, leaving 3 bases unmatched.